This T cell receptor beta chain was retrieved from a study of blood T cell repertoires in COVID-19. Across the study: Spain, Italy and the United States supplied samples that represented acute and convalescent COVID-19. From T cells, B-cell-depleted T cells, or PBMCs came the material, which was cDNA or gDNA.

Using immunoSEQ multiplex PCR, the repertoire was profiled, and TCRdb retains in-frame clones only, with some absent. The data show roughly 110,000 clones, with 80% to 85% seen just once and less than 5% held by the top ten. V was pared by 4 bases and J by 5 bases, with 9 bases of the junction left unmatched. CDR1 GTSNPN and CDR2 SVGIG come from the germline V gene (reference sequence). This CDR3 is built from 16 residues. V usage is TRBV30 and J usage is TRBJ2-5; 14 nucleotides line up with TRBD2. The sequencing input was peripheral blood. The source is a human donor in a cohort sampled during active COVID-19. The CDR3 DNA reads TGTGCCTGGAACCCGGGACTAGCGGGAGTAAGGGAGACCCAGTACTTC. This translates into CAWNPGLAGVRETQYF.